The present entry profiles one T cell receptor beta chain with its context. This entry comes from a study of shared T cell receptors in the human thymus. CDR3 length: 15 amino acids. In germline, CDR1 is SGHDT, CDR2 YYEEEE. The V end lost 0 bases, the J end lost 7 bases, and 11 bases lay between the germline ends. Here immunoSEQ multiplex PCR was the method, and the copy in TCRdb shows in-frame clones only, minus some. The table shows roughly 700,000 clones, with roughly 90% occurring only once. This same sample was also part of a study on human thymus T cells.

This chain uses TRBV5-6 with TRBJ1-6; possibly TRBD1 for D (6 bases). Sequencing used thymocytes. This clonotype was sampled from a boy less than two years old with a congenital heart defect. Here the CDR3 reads CASSLGGGRNSPLHF. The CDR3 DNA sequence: TGTGCCAGCAGCTTGGGGGGGGGCCGGAATTCACCCCTCCACTTT.